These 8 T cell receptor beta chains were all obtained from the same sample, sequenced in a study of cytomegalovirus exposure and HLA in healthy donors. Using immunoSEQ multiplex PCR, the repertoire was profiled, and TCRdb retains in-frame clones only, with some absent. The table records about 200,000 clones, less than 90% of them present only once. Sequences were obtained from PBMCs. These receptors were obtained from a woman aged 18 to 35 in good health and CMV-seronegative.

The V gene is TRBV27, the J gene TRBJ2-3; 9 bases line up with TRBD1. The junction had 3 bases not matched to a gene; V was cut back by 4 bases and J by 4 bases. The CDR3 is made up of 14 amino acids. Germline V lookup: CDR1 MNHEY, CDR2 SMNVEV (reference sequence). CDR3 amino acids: CASSWGQGADTQYF. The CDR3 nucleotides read TGTGCCAGCAGTTGGGGACAGGGCGCAGATACGCAGTATTTT.

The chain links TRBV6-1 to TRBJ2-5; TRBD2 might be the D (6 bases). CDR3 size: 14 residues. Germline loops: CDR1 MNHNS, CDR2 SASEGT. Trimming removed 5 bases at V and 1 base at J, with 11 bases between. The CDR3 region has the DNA TGTGCCAGCAGTAGTCTAGCGTTCCAAGAGACCCAGTACTTC. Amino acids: CASSSLAFQETQYF.

The CDR3 protein is CSHRQEGTQYF. CDR3 DNA sequence: TGCAGCCACCGACAAGAGGGGACCCAGTACTTC. The chain links TRBV29-1 to TRBJ2-5; D possibly corresponds to TRBD2 (5 bases). Trimming took 8 bases from V and 7 from J, leaving 14 bases between them. Per the germline V gene, CDR1 is SQVTM and CDR2 is ANQGSEA. The CDR3 is 11 amino acids.

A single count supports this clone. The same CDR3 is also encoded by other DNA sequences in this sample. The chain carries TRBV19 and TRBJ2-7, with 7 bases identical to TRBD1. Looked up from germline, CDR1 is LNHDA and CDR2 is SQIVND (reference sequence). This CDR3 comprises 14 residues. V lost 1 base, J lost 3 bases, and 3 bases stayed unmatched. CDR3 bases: TGTGCCAGTAGTATAGGCCAGGGGGACTACGAGCAGTACTTC. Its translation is CASSIGQGDYEQYF.

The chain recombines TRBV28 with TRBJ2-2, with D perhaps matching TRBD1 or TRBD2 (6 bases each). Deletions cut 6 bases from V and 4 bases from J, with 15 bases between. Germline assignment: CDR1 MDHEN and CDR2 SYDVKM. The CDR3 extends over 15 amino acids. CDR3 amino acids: CASRATGASTGELFF. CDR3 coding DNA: TGTGCCAGCAGGGCGACGGGGGCGAGCACCGGGGAGCTGTTTTTT.

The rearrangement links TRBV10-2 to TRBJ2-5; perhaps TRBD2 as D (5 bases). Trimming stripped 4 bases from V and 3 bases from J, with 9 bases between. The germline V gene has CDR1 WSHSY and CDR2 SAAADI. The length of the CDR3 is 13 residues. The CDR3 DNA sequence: TGCGCCAGCAGTGCGTCGGGGAAAGAGACCCAGTACTTC. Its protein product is CASSASGKETQYF.

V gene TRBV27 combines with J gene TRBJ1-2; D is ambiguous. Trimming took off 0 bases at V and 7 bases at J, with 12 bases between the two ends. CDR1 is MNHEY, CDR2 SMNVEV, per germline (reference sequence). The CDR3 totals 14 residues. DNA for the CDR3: TGTGCCAGCAGTTTATCGATCCTCGAGGGTGGCTACACCTTC. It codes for CASSLSILEGGYTF.

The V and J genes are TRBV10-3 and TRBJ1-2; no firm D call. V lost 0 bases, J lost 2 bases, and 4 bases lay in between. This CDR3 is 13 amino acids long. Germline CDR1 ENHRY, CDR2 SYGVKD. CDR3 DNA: TGTGCCATCAGTGAGTCCCTCAACTATGGCTACACCTTC. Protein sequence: CAISESLNYGYTF.